A selection of T cell receptor beta chains follows, all from one sample in a study of siplizumab effects on memory and regulatory T cells. Libraries were prepared by immunoSEQ multiplex PCR; TCRdb keeps only in-frame clonotypes and omits some of them. The repertoire includes 37,000 or so clones, approximately 88% of them detected once, and around 0.25% sits in the top ten. Source material: naive CD4+ T cells sorted from blood. The receptor source for this set is a human donor in good health. Both conserved end residues are part of each CDR3. Fields, in order: CDR3 protein, CDR3 DNA, J gene, clone size, V gene, D gene. D genes are given only for firm matches. Only part of the rows carry a size: once, few, many, or a class if the clone is expanded.

CDR3: CASNLGQHTGELFF
DNA: TGTGCCAGCAACTTAGGACAGCACACCGGGGAGCTGTTTTTT
J: TRBJ2-2
size: -
V: TRBV6-1
D: -

CDR3: CASSLWRGGDNEQFF
DNA: TGCGCCAGCAGCTTGTGGCGGGGCGGTGATAATGAGCAGTTCTTC
J: TRBJ2-1
size: -
V: TRBV5-1
D: -

CDR3: CASRTGRTYGYTF
DNA: TGTGCCAGCAGAACAGGGAGAACCTATGGCTACACCTTC
J: TRBJ1-2
size: few
V: TRBV6-6
D: -

CDR3: CASSYSAGGSYEQYF
DNA: TGTGCCAGCAGTTACTCGGCGGGGGGAAGTTACGAGCAGTACTTC
J: TRBJ2-7
size: -
V: TRBV6-5
D: TRBD2

CDR3: CASSQTGSLNYGYTF
DNA: TGCGCCAGCAGCCAGACTGGAAGTCTTAACTATGGCTACACCTTC
J: TRBJ1-2
size: -
V: TRBV5-1
D: -

CDR3: CASSSWTGGISLVEQFF
DNA: TGTGCCAGCAGCTCCTGGACAGGGGGCATATCCCTGGTGGAGCAGTTCTTC
J: TRBJ2-1
size: -
V: TRBV11-2
D: TRBD1

CDR3: CASSTFQGAVANGYTF
DNA: TGTGCCAGTAGTACGTTCCAGGGGGCCGTGGCTAATGGCTACACCTTC
J: TRBJ1-2
size: -
V: TRBV19
D: TRBD1

CDR3: CASSLQGLSSGNTIYF
DNA: TGTGCCAGCAGCCTACAGGGGTTGAGCTCTGGAAACACCATATATTTT
J: TRBJ1-3
size: few
V: TRBV7-9
D: TRBD1

CDR3: CALTPGHFFYEQYF
DNA: TGTGCCTTGACACCGGGACACTTTTTCTACGAGCAGTACTTC
J: TRBJ2-7
size: -
V: TRBV30
D: -

CDR3: CASSRWPDNYGYTF
DNA: TGTGCCAGCAGTAGGTGGCCGGACAACTATGGCTACACCTTC
J: TRBJ1-2
size: -
V: TRBV5-6
D: -

CDR3: CASNLGTGSNQPQHF
DNA: TGTGCCAGTAACCTAGGGACAGGGAGCAATCAGCCCCAGCATTTT
J: TRBJ1-5
size: once
V: TRBV19
D: TRBD1

CDR3: CASSVAGQGVYNEQFF
DNA: TGTGCCAGCAGCGTAGCAGGACAGGGGGTATACAATGAGCAGTTCTTC
J: TRBJ2-1
size: -
V: TRBV9
D: TRBD1

CDR3: CASSSYSYNEQFF
DNA: TGTGCCAGCAGTTCGTACTCATACAATGAGCAGTTCTTC
J: TRBJ2-1
size: -
V: TRBV7-2
D: -

CDR3: CASRRGITNEKLFF
DNA: TGTGCCAGCAGGAGGGGAATCACTAATGAAAAACTGTTTTTT
J: TRBJ1-4
size: -
V: TRBV6-6
D: -

CDR3: CASSPPGQGDSPLHF
DNA: TGTGCCAGCTCCCCCCCGGGACAGGGTGATTCACCCCTCCACTTT
J: TRBJ1-6
size: -
V: TRBV11-2
D: TRBD1

CDR3: CASSLGQGTNTDTQYF
DNA: TGTGCCAGTAGTTTAGGACAGGGGACAAACACAGATACGCAGTATTTT
J: TRBJ2-3
size: -
V: TRBV19
D: TRBD1

CDR3: CASSGGGRPYNSPLHF
DNA: TGTGCCAGCAGTGGAGGGGGACGACCCTATAATTCACCCCTCCACTTT
J: TRBJ1-6
size: -
V: TRBV6-4
D: -

CDR3: CASSAGVGNEKLFF
DNA: TGTGCCAGTAGTGCAGGGGTCGGGAATGAAAAACTGTTTTTT
J: TRBJ1-4
size: -
V: TRBV19
D: -

CDR3: CASSINQGKSQPQHF
DNA: TGTGCCAGTAGTATTAATCAGGGAAAGAGTCAGCCCCAGCATTTT
J: TRBJ1-5
size: -
V: TRBV19
D: -

CDR3: CALGGLAGHEQFF
DNA: TGTGCCTTGGGGGGACTAGCGGGACATGAGCAGTTCTTC
J: TRBJ2-1
size: once
V: TRBV6-6
D: TRBD2

CDR3: CASSPQGVGYGYTF
DNA: TGTGCCAGTAGCCCCCAGGGAGTAGGCTATGGCTACACCTTC
J: TRBJ1-2
size: -
V: TRBV19
D: -

CDR3: CASSQRGSYEQYF
DNA: TGCGCCAGCAGCCAACGGGGCTCCTACGAGCAGTACTTC
J: TRBJ2-7
size: few
V: TRBV4-1
D: -

CDR3: CAWSLGGLAAYNEQFF
DNA: TGTGCCTGGAGTCTAGGGGGACTAGCGGCGTACAATGAGCAGTTCTTC
J: TRBJ2-1
size: -
V: TRBV30
D: TRBD2

CDR3: CAIRHNSNQPQHF
DNA: TGTGCCATCAGACACAATAGCAATCAGCCCCAGCATTTT
J: TRBJ1-5
size: -
V: TRBV6-1
D: -

CDR3: CASSLNRGRTNYGYTF
DNA: TGTGCCAGCAGCTTGAACAGGGGGCGCACTAACTATGGCTACACCTTC
J: TRBJ1-2
size: -
V: TRBV5-6
D: TRBD1

CDR3: CASRSGWDEQFF
DNA: TGTGCCAGCAGGTCCGGGTGGGATGAGCAGTTCTTC
J: TRBJ2-1
size: -
V: TRBV7-9
D: -

CDR3: CASSPRSGDNQPQHF
DNA: TGTGCCAGCTCACCCCGATCGGGAGACAATCAGCCCCAGCATTTT
J: TRBJ1-5
size: -
V: TRBV18
D: -

CDR3: CASSPQEQGAGQPQHF
DNA: TGTGCCAGCTCACCTCAGGAACAGGGGGCTGGTCAGCCCCAGCATTTT
J: TRBJ1-5
size: -
V: TRBV18
D: TRBD1

CDR3: CASSRYNEQFF
DNA: TGTGCCAGCAGCAGATATAATGAGCAGTTCTTC
J: TRBJ2-1
size: -
V: TRBV5-4
D: -

CDR3: CASTSDGNYGYTF
DNA: TGTGCCAGCACATCCGACGGGAACTATGGCTACACCTTC
J: TRBJ1-2
size: -
V: TRBV6-5
D: -

CDR3: CASSPERDQNTEAFF
DNA: TGCGCCAGCAGCCCAGAGCGGGACCAGAACACTGAAGCTTTCTTT
J: TRBJ1-1
size: once
V: TRBV5-1
D: -

CDR3: CASSADRAHQPQHF
DNA: TGTGCCAGCAGCGCGGACAGGGCACATCAGCCCCAGCATTTT
J: TRBJ1-5
size: -
V: TRBV7-9
D: TRBD1

CDR3: CASSSLRSGANVLTF
DNA: TGTGCCAGCAGCTCCCTTCGATCTGGGGCCAACGTCCTGACTTTC
J: TRBJ2-6
size: -
V: TRBV7-2
D: -

CDR3: CASSPPTRPSTDTQYF
DNA: TGTGCCAGCAGCCCCCCCACGCGCCCTAGCACAGATACGCAGTATTTT
J: TRBJ2-3
size: -
V: TRBV5-4
D: -

CDR3: CASSRTGTTEAFF
DNA: TGTGCCAGCAGTCGGACAGGAACCACTGAAGCTTTCTTT
J: TRBJ1-1
size: -
V: TRBV6-5
D: TRBD1

CDR3: CASSGELGVAGELFF
DNA: TGTGCCAGCAGTGGGGAGCTAGGGGTCGCCGGGGAGCTGTTTTTT
J: TRBJ2-2
size: -
V: TRBV2
D: -

CDR3: CASTYGTSLYEQYF
DNA: TGTGCCAGCACTTACGGGACATCACTCTACGAGCAGTACTTC
J: TRBJ2-7
size: -
V: TRBV6-1
D: -